These 15 T cell receptor beta chains were all obtained from the same sample, sequenced in a study of blood T cell repertoires in COVID-19. Assay used: immunoSEQ multiplex PCR; TCRdb lists only in-frame clones, some missing. The sample includes around 380,000 clones, roughly 86% seen only once; the top ten take around 1.1%. The specimen sequenced was peripheral blood. These receptors all stem from a human donor with acute or convalescent COVID-19. The donor label of this sample is uncertain.

V is TRBV5-1 and J is TRBJ1-1, with TRBD1 matching 10 bases. CDR3 length: 14 amino acids. Germline trimming cut 7 bases from V and 1 base from J; bases unmatched to any gene: 4. Germline V lookup: CDR1 SGHRS, CDR2 YFSETQ. CDR3 in DNA: TGCGCCAGCTGCCGGACAGGGGGGAACACTGAAGCTTTCTTT. Protein: CASCRTGGNTEAFF.

This chain uses TRBV3-1 (or the pseudogene TRBV3-2) with TRBJ1-6; 10 bases line up with TRBD1. The CDR3 covers 16 residues. Unmatched junction bases numbered 4, after V lost 2 bases and J lost 6 bases. CDR1 LGHDT and CDR2 YNNKEL come from the germline V gene (reference sequence). The CDR3 nucleotides are TGTGCCAGCAGCCAAATGACAGGGGGCGGTAATTCACCCCTCCACTTT. Translation: CASSQMTGGGNSPLHF.

V is TRBV5-4 and J is TRBJ2-5, with 7 bases matching TRBD2. The ends lost 3 bases at V and 4 bases at J; junction bases unmatched: 6. The CDR3 is 14 amino acids. Per germline, CDR1 SGHNT and CDR2 YYREEE (reference sequence). The CDR3 loop reads CASSYNAGAETQYF. DNA for the CDR3: TGTGCCAGCAGCTATAATGCGGGAGCAGAGACCCAGTACTTC.

J is TRBJ1-6 and V is TRBV10-2; D might be TRBD1 (6 bases). Germline V gives CDR1 WSHSY, CDR2 SAAADI. The CDR3 is made up of 15 amino acids. V was trimmed by 7 bases and J by 7 bases, leaving 17 bases between them. This chain's CDR3 is CASTIRGQRNSPLHF. The DNA of the CDR3 is TGCGCCAGCACGATCCGGGGACAAAGGAATTCACCCCTCCACTTT.

This sequence joins TRBV24-1 and TRBJ2-5, with TRBD1 as a possible D gene (7 bases). V lost 4 bases and J lost 2, with 19 bases in between. The CDR3 has 17 residues. Germline CDR1 reads KGHDR; CDR2 reads SFDVKD. Written as DNA, the CDR3 is TGTGCCACCAGTGACCCTGGGAGGCAGGGGGGACAAGAGACCCAGTACTTC. Translating gives CATSDPGRQGGQETQYF.

The chain recombines TRBV6-5 with TRBJ2-5, with D possibly matching TRBD2 (6 bases). This CDR3 has 15 amino acids. Germline V lookup: CDR1 MNHEY, CDR2 SVGAGI. V was shortened by 0 bases and J by 4 bases, with 12 bases between the two germline ends. CDR3 protein: CASSYSTGEVETQYF. CDR3 DNA sequence: TGTGCCAGCAGTTACTCGACGGGAGAGGTAGAGACCCAGTACTTC.

This clone was seen more than once but under ten times. This sequence joins TRBV5-1 and TRBJ2-7; D perhaps matches TRBD2 (6 bases). From germline, CDR1 is SGHRS and CDR2 YFSETQ. The CDR3 consists of 15 residues. V dropped 1 base and J dropped 2 bases, with 13 bases sitting between them. The CDR3 loop is CASSLSGGMTYEQYF. In DNA, the CDR3 is TGCGCCAGCAGCTTGTCCGGGGGAATGACCTACGAGCAGTACTTC. Based on the CDR3 plus reference TRBV5-1 and TRBJ2-7, the full variable domain is KAGVTQTPRYLIKTRGQQVTLSCSPISGHRSVSWYQQTPGQGLQFLFEYFSETQRNKGNFPGRFSGRQFSNSRSEMNVSTLELGDSALYLCASSLSGGMTYEQYFGPGTRLTVT.

The chain has TRBV19 and TRBJ1-1; maybe TRBD1 (6 bases). CDR1 is LNHDA, CDR2 SQIVND, per germline (reference sequence). The CDR3 covers 16 residues. The V end lost 1 base, the J end lost 6 bases, and 18 bases lay between the germline ends. CDR3 coding DNA: TGTGCCAGTAGTATAGGCTCACGGGGGGCGCACGCTGAAGCTTTCTTT. It is translated as CASSIGSRGAHAEAFF. Filled out from reference TRBV19 and TRBJ1-1, the complete variable domain reads DGGITQSPKYLFRKEGQNVTLSCEQNLNHDAMYWYRQDPGQGLRLIYYSQIVNDFQKGDIAEGYSVSREKKESFPLTVTSAQKNPTAFYLCASSIGSRGAHAEAFFGQGTRLTVV.

The chain couples TRBV2 to TRBJ2-1; 7 nucleotides line up with TRBD2. CDR1 is SNHLY, CDR2 FYNNEI, per germline. The CDR3 sequence is 19 residues long. The ends lost 0 bases at V and 4 bases at J; junction bases unmatched: 15. The CDR3 DNA reads TGTGCCAGCAGTGAAGCGCCAAGAATCCAGCGGGAATGGTACAATGAGCAGTTCTTC. Protein sequence: CASSEAPRIQREWYNEQFF.

This chain uses TRBV11-1 with TRBJ2-3; TRBD2 is a possible D gene (6 bases). CDR1 SGHAT and CDR2 FQDESV come from the germline V gene (reference sequence). This CDR3 has 15 amino acids. V was cut by 5 bases and J by 6 bases, with 18 bases left in between. The CDR3 DNA reads as TGTGCCAGCAGCCCCGCGGAGGGGTTCAGGGATACGCAGTATTTT. This encodes CASSPAEGFRDTQYF.

The CDR3 sequence is CASTWGDRGHYTF. CDR3 DNA sequence: TGTGCCAGCACCTGGGGAGACAGGGGGCACTACACCTTC. V and J are TRBV12-3 or TRBV12-4 and TRBJ1-2; TRBD1 matches 10 bases. The V gene end was trimmed by 7 bases and the J gene end by 10 bases; junction bases not matched to a gene: 9. This CDR3 has 13 residues.

The V call is TRBV29-1, the J call TRBJ2-1; TRBD2 matches 13 bases. V was pared by 5 bases and J by 6 bases, with 10 bases of the junction left unmatched. The CDR3 is made up of 16 amino acids. Germline values: CDR1 SQVTM, CDR2 ANQGSEA. The CDR3 sequence: CSVTGLAGVIFNEQFF. CDR3 bases: TGCAGCGTTACCGGACTAGCGGGAGTTATATTCAATGAGCAGTTCTTC.

This chain joins TRBV28 and TRBJ1-1, with D maybe TRBD1 (6 bases). Germline V gene lookup returns CDR1 MDHEN and CDR2 SYDVKM. The CDR3 runs to 14 residues. V lost 8 bases to trimming and J lost 1 base, with 14 bases between them. The CDR3 region has the DNA TGTGCCAGCCGGCCGACAGGACCGAACACTGAAGCTTTCTTT. This encodes CASRPTGPNTEAFF.

This clone was seen repeatedly, ten times or more. This CDR3 is also generated by other DNA sequences in the sample. J is TRBJ1-1 and V is TRBV18; no definite D call. CDR1 and CDR2 from the germline V gene are KGHSH and LQKENI. This CDR3 is built from 13 residues. Trimming left V 6 bases short and J 1 base short, with 9 bases between. The CDR3, as DNA: TGTGCCAGCTCCCTCACACCGAACACTGAAGCTTTCTTT. Amino acids: CASSLTPNTEAFF.

This clone came up many times. The CDR3, as DNA: TGTGCCAGCAGAGGCAGGGCTGGAAACACCATATATTTT. It is translated as CASRGRAGNTIYF. This chain connects TRBV21-1 to TRBJ1-3; the table's D call, TRBD1, has no DNA check behind it. TRBV21-1 is given as a pseudogene. The CDR3 length is 13 residues.